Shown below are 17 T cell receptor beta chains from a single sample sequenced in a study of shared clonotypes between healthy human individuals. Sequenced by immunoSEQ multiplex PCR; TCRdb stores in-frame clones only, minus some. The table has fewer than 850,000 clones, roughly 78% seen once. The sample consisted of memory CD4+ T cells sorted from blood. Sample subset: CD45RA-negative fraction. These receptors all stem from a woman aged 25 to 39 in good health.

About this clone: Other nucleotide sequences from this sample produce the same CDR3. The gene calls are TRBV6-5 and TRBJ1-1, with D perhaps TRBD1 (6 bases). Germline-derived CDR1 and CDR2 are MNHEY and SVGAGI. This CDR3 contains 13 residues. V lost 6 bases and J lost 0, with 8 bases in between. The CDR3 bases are TGTGCCAGCAGGCAGGGGCTGAACACTGAAGCTTTCTTT. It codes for CASRQGLNTEAFF.

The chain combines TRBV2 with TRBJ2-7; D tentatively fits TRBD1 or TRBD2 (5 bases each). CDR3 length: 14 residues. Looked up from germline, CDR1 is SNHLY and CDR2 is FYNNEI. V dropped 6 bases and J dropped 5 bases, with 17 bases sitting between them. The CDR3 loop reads CASSARGALNEQYF. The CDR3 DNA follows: TGTGCCAGCAGCGCTAGGGGAGCTCTGAACGAGCAGTACTTC.

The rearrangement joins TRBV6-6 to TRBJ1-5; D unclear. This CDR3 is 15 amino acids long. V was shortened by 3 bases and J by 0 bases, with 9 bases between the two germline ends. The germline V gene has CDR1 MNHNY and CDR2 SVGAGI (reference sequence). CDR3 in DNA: TGTGCCAGCAGTTATTACCGGGATAGCAATCAGCCCCAGCATTTT. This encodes CASSYYRDSNQPQHF.

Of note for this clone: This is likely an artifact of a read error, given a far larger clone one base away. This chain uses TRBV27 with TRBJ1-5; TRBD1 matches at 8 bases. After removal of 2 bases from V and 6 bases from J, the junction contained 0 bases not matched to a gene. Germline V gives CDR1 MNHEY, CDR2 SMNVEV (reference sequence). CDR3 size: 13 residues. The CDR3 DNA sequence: TGTGCCAGCAGTTTACAGGGGGCTCAGCCCCAGCATTTT. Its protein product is CASSLQGAQPQHF.

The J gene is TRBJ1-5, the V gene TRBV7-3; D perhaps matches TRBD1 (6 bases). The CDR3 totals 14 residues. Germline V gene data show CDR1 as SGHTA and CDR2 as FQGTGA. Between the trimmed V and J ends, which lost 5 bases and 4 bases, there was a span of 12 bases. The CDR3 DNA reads TGTGCCAGCAGCCCCAGACAGGTTAATCAGCCCCAGCATTTT. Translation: CASSPRQVNQPQHF.

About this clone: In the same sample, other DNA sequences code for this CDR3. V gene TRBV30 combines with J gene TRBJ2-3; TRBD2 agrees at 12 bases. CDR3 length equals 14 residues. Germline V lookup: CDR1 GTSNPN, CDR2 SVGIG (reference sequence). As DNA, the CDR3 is TGTGCTTCCATCCTAGCGGGGGGGGGAGATACGCAGTATTTT. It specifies CASILAGGGDTQYF.

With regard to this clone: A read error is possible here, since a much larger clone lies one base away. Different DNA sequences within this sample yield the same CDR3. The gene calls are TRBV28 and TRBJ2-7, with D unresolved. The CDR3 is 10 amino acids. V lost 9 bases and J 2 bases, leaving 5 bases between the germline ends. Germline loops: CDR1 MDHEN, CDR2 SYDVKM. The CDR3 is CASGPYEQYF. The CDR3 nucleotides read TGTGCCAGTGGGCCCTACGAGCAGTACTTC.

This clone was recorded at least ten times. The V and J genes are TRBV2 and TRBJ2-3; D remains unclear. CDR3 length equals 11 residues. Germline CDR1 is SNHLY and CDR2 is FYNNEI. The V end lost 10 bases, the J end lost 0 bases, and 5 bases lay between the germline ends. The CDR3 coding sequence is TGTGCCACCACCAGCACAGATACGCAGTATTTT. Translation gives CATTSTDTQYF.

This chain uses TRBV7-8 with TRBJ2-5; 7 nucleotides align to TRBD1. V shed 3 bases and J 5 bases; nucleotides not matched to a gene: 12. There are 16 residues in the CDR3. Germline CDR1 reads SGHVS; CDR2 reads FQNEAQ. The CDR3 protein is CASSLANRGLGETQYF. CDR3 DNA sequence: TGTGCCAGCAGCTTGGCCAACAGGGGATTAGGGGAGACCCAGTACTTC.

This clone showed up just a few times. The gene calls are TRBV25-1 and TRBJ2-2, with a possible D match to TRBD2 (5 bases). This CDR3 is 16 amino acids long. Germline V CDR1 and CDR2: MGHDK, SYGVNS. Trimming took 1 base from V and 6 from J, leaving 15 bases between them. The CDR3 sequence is CASSESGTNGAGELFF. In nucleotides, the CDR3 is TGTGCCAGCAGTGAATCGGGAACAAATGGAGCCGGGGAGCTGTTTTTT.

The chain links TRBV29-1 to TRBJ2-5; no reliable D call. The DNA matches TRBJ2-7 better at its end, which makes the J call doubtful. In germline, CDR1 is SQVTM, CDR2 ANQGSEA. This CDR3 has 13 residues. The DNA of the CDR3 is TGCAGCGTGGGATCGGGTGAAACTTACGAGCAGTACTTC. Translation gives CSVGSGETYEQYF.

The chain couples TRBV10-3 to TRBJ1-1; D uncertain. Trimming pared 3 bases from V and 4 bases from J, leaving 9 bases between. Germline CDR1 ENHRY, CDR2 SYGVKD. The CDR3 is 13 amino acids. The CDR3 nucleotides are TGTGCCATCAGTGATCTTTCGAGCACTGAAGCTTTCTTT. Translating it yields CAISDLSSTEAFF.

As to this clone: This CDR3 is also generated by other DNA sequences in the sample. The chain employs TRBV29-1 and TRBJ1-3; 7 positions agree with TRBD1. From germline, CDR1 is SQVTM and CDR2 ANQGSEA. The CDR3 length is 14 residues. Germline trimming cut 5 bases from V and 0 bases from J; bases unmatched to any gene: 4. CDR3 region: CSVSGGSSGNTIYF. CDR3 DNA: TGCAGCGTTTCAGGGGGGAGCTCTGGAAACACCATATATTTT.

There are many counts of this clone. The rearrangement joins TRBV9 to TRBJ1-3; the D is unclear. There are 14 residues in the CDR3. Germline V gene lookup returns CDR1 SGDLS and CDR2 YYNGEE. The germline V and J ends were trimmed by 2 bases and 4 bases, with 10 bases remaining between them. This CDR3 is CASSVNRAGNTIYF. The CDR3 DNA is TGTGCCAGCAGCGTGAACCGGGCGGGAAACACCATATATTTT.

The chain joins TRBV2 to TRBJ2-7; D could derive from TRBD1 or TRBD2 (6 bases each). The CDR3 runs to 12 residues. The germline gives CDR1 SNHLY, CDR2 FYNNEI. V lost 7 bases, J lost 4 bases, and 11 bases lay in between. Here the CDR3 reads CASIGGGYEQYF. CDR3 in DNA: TGTGCCAGCATAGGGGGAGGTTACGAGCAGTACTTC.

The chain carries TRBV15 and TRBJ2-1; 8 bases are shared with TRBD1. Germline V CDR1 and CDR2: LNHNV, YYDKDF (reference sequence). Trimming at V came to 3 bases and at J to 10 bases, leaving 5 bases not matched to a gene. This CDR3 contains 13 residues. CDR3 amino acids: CATSRQGAYEQFF. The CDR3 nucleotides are TGTGCCACCAGCAGGCAGGGGGCTTACGAGCAGTTCTTC.

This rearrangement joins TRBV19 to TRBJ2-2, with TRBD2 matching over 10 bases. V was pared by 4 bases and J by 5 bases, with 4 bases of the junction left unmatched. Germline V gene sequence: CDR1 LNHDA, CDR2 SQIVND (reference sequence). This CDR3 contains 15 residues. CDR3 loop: CASSRLAGGTGELFF. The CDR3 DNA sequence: TGTGCCAGTAGTAGATTAGCGGGAGGTACCGGGGAGCTGTTTTTT.